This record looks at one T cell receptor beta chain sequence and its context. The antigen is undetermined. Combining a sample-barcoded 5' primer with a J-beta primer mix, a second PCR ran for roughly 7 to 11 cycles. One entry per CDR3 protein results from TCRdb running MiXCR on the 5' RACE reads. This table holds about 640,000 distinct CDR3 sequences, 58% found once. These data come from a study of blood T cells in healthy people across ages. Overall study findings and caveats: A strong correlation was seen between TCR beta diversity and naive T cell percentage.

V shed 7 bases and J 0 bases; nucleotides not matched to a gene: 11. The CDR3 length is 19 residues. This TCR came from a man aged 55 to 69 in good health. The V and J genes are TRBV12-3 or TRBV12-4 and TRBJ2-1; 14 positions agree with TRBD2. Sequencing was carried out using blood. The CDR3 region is CASIGTSGRFSGSYNEQFF. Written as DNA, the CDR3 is TGTGCCAGCATCGGGACTAGCGGGAGATTCTCGGGCTCCTACAATGAGCAGTTCTTC.